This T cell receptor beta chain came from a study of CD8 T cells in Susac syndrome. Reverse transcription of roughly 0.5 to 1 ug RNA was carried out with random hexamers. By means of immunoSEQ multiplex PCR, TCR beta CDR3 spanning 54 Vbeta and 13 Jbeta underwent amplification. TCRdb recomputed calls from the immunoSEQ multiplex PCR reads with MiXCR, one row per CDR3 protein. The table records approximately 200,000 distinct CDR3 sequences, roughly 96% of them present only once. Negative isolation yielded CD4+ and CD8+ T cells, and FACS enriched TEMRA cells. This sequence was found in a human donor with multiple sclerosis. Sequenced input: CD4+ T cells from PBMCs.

The DNA of the CDR3 is TGCAGTGCTAGGGGGCTATGGTCTAGCGGGAACAATGAGCAGTTCTTC. Protein: CSARGLWSSGNNEQFF. V is TRBV20-1 and J is TRBJ2-1; 9 bases line up with TRBD2. This CDR3 is built from 16 residues. In germline, CDR1 is DFQATT, CDR2 SNEGSKA (reference sequence). J lost 5 bases, V lost 3 bases, and 11 bases had no gene match.